This T cell receptor (beta chain) is from a study of cytomegalovirus exposure and HLA in healthy donors. On the study more broadly: As an earlier analysis found, about 179 million T cells yielded about 120 million unique TCR beta sequences. Unique TCRs numbering about 85 million, obtained from HLA-typed donors, made up an early data release.

Points from the study as a whole: Some V segments could not be told apart, so they were left out, TRBV6-2 and TRBV6-3 among them.

As concerns this clone: Its antigen is unknown.

Between the trimmed V and J ends, which lost 3 bases and 13 bases, there was a span of 22 bases. The germline V gene encodes CDR1 LNHNV and CDR2 YYDKDF (reference sequence). This CDR3 contains 15 residues. Use of 60 Vbeta and 13 Jbeta primers characterized the PCR. Source study methods: Unique TCR beta chains totaled some 88 million in a later count, with roughly 11 million of them shared. Some clones are missing from TCRdb's copy, which holds only in-frame ones; the method was immunoSEQ multiplex PCR. V and J calls and clone size are those listed in that table; D and trimming were worked out from the DNA. The sample contains around 140,000 clones, 82% of which appear only once.

The sample taken for sequencing was PBMCs. The chain has TRBV15 and TRBJ2-1; a possible D gene is TRBD2 (5 bases). The sequence derives from a male donor in good health and CMV-seronegative. As DNA, the CDR3 is TGTGCCACCAGCAGGGGGAACTCAGTCGCGGGTGATCAGTTCTTC. Amino acids: CATSRGNSVAGDQFF.